This TCR beta chain was captured by sequencing in a study of T cells after yellow fever vaccination. V was trimmed by 1 base and J by 3 bases, leaving 6 bases between them. This CDR3 is built from 13 residues. The germline gives CDR1 SEHNR, CDR2 FQNEAQ (reference sequence). Each CDR3 protein is one row after TCRdb ran MiXCR on the 5' RACE reads. The sample consists of over 45,000 distinct CDR3 sequences, around 7% of them appearing once. The V and J genes are TRBV7-9 and TRBJ1-2; D gene uncertain. The material sequenced was CD8+ T cells sorted from PBMCs, taken on the day of the first yellow fever vaccination. The receptor comes from a man aged 18 to 29 who received the YFV17D yellow fever vaccine. CDR3 nucleotide sequence: TGTGCCAGCAGCTTAGGAGGAGACTATGGCTACACCTTC. It specifies CASSLGGDYGYTF.